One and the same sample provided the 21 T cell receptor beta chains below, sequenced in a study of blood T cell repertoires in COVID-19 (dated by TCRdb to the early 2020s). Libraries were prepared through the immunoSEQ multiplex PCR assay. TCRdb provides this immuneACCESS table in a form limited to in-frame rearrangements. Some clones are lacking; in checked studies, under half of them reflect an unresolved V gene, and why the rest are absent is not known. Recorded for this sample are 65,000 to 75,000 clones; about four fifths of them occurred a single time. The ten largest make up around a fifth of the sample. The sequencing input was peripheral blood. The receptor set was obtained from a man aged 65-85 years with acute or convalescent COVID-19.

CDR3 in DNA: TGTGCCAGCAGTATTACGGTCAACACTGAAGCTTTCTTT. Protein: CASSITVNTEAFF. The chain combines TRBV28 with TRBJ1-1; no definite D call. Germline lookup yields CDR1 MDHEN and CDR2 SYDVKM. The CDR3 spans 13 residues. The V end was cut by 5 bases, the J end by 2 bases, with 9 bases between.

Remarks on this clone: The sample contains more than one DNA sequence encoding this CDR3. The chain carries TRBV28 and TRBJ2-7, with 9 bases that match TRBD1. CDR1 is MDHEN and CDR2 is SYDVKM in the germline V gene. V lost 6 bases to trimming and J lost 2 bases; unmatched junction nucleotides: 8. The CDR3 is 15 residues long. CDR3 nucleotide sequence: TGTGCCAGCAGCTTAGCCGGGACAGGGACCTACGAGCAGTACTTC. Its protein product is CASSLAGTGTYEQYF.

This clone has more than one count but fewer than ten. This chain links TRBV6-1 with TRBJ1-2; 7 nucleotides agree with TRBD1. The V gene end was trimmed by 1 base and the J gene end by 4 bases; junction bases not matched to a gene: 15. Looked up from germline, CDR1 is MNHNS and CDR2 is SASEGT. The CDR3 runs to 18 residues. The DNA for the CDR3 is TGTGCCAGCAGTGAAGAAAGATTCGGGACAGCCACAGGCTATGGCTACACCTTC. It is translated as CASSEERFGTATGYGYTF.

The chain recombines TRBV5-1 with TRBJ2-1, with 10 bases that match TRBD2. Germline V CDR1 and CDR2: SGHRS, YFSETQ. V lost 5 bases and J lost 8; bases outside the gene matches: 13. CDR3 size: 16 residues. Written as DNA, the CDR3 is TGCGCCAGCAGTAATTTTTTAGCGGGAGGTCTGGATGAGCAGTTCTTC. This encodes CASSNFLAGGLDEQFF.

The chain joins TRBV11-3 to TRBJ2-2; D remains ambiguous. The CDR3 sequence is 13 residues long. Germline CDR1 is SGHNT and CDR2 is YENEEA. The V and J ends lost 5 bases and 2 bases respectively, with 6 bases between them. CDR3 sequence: CASSPQNTGELFF. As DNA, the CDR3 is TGTGCCAGCAGCCCCCAAAACACCGGGGAGCTGTTTTTT.

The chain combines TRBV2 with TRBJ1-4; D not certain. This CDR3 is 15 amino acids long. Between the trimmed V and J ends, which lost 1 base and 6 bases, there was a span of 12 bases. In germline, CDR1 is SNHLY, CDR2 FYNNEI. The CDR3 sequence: CASSEDGSSDEKLFF. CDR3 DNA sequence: TGTGCCAGCAGTGAAGACGGGTCCTCGGATGAAAAACTGTTTTTT.

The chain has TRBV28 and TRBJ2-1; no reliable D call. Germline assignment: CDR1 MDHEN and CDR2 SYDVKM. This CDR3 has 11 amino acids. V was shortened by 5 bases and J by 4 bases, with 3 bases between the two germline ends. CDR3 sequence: CASSPYNEQFF. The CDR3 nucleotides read TGTGCCAGCAGTCCGTACAATGAGCAGTTCTTC.

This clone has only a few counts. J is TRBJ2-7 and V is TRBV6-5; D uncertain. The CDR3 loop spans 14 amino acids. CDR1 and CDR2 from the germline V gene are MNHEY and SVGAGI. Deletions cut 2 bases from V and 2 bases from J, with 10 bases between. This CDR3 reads CASSYGPYPYEQYF. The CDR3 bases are TGTGCCAGCAGTTACGGGCCGTATCCCTACGAGCAGTACTTC.

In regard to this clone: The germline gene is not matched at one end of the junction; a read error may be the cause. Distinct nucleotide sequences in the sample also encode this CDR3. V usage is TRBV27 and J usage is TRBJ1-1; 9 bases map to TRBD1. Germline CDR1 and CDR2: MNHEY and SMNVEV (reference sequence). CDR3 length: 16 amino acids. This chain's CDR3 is CASSLAGQGQNTEAFF. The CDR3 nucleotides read TGTGCCAGCAGTTTAGCCGGACAGGGGCAGAACACTGAAGCCTTCTTT.

The CDR3 DNA reads TGTGCCAGCAGCCAAGCTAGCGGGATGGTCTACGAGCAGTACTTC. Its protein is CASSQASGMVYEQYF. This sequence joins TRBV4-2 and TRBJ2-7; 9 bases are a match to TRBD2. The CDR3 runs to 15 residues. Trimming cost V 1 base and J 3 bases; bases outside gene matches: 4. Germline assignment: CDR1 LGHNA and CDR2 YNFKEQ.

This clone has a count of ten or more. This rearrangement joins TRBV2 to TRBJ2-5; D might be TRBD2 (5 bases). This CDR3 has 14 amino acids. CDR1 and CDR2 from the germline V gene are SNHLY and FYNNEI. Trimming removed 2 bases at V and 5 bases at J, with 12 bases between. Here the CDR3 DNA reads TGTGCCAGCAGTGAACCCCTAGCTGGCGAGACCCAGTACTTC. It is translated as CASSEPLAGETQYF.

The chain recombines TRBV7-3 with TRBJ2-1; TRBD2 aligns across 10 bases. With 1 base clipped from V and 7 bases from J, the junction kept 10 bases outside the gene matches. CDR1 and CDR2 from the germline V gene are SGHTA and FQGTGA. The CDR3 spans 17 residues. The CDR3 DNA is TGTGCCAGCAGCTTAAGGGCTAGCGGGAGCGCCCTGAATGAGCAGTTCTTC. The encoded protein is CASSLRASGSALNEQFF.

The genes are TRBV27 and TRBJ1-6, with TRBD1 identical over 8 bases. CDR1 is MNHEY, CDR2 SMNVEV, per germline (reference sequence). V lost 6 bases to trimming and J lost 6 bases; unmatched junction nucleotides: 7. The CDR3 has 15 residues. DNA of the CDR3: TGTGCCAGCAGCCCACGGGACAGGCCTAATTCACCCCTCCACTTT. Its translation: CASSPRDRPNSPLHF.

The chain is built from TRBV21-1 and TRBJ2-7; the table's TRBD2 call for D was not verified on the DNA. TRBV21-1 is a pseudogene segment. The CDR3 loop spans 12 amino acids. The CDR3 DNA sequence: TGTGCCAGGGCGGGCTCCCGCTACGAGCAGTACTTC. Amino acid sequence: CARAGSRYEQYF.

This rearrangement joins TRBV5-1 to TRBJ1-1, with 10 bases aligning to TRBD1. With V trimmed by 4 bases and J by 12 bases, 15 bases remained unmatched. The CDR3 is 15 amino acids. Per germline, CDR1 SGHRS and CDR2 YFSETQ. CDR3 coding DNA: TGCGCCAGCAGCCTGCTGAACGAGGGACAGGGGTCAACTTTCTTT. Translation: CASSLLNEGQGSTFF.

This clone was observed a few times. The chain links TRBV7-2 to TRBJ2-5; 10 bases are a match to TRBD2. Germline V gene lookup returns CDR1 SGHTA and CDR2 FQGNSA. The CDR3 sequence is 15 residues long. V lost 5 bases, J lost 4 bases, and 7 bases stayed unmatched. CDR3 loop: CASSLEAGGPETQYF. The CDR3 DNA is TGTGCCAGCAGCCTTGAAGCGGGAGGGCCAGAGACCCAGTACTTC.

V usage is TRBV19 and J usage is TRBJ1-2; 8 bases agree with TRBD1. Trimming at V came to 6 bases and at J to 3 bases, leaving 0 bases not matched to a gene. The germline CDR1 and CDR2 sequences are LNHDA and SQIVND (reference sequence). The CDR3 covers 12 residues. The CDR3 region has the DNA TGTGCCAGTAGGGACAGGGACTATGGCTACACCTTC. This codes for CASRDRDYGYTF.

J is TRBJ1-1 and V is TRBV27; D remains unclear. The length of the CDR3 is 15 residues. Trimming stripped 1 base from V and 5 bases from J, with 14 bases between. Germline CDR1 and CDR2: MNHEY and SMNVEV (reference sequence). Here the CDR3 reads CASSLFAGSGTEAFF. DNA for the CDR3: TGTGCCAGCAGTTTATTTGCAGGTTCGGGGACTGAAGCTTTCTTT.

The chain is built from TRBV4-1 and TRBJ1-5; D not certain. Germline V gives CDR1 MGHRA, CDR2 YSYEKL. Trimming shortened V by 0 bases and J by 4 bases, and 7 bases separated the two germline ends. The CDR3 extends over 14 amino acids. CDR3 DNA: TGCGCCAGCAGCCAAGAGGGAGCGAATCAGCCCCAGCATTTT. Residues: CASSQEGANQPQHF.

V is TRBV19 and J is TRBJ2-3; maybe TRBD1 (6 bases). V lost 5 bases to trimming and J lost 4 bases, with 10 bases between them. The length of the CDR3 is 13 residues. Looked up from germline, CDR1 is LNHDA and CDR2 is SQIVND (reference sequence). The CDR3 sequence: CASSVRQADTQYF. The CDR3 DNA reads TGTGCCAGTAGTGTACGACAGGCAGATACGCAGTATTTT.

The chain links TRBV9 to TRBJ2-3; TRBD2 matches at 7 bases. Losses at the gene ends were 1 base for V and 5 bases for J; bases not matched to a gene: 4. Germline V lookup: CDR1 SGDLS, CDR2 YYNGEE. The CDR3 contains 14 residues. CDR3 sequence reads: CASSVSGGQDTQYF. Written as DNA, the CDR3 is TGTGCCAGCAGCGTATCGGGGGGTCAAGATACGCAGTATTTT.